This is a list of T cell receptor beta chains from one sample in a study of identical twins. TCRdb used MiXCR to reprocess the 5' RACE reads, holding one entry per CDR3 protein. The table lists around 1.7 million distinct CDR3 sequences, under 35% of them singletons. The source material was cord blood. Receptors were obtained from a newborn girl in good health. Both conserved end residues are part of each CDR3. The D gene is left open where the match is weak. Where a row states a size, it is once, few, many or the class of an expanded clone; other rows omit it.

few,TRBJ1-2,-,TRBV6-6,CASESGTSGYTF,TGTGCCAGCGAGTCAGGGACTTCTGGCTACACCTTC
few,TRBJ2-3,TRBD1,TRBV10-3,CAIRTIGTDPDTQYF,TGTGCCATCAGGACCATAGGGACAGATCCAGATACGCAGTATTTT
-,TRBJ2-7,-,TRBV20-1,CSASTQGSSYEQYF,TGCAGTGCTAGTACCCAGGGGAGCTCCTACGAGCAGTACTTC
-,TRBJ1-1,TRBD1,TRBV12-3/TRBV12-4,CASSSRDRFFLAEAFF,TGTGCCAGCAGCTCCCGGGACAGGTTTTTTCTCGCTGAAGCTTTCTTT
few,TRBJ2-5,-,TRBV15,CATSRDLEQVGEQYF,TGTGCCACCAGCAGAGATTTGGAACAGGTTGGGGAGCAGTACTTC
-,TRBJ1-2,-,TRBV28,CASSSQSYGYTF,TGTGCCAGCAGTTCCCAAAGCTATGGCTACACCTTC
few,TRBJ2-7,-,TRBV12-3/TRBV12-4,CASSRGRRRYEQYF,TGTGCCAGCTCACGGGGGCGGAGACGTTACGAGCAGTACTTC
-,TRBJ2-1,TRBD1,TRBV12-3/TRBV12-4,CASSLGQGTYRFYNEQFF,TGTGCCAGCAGTTTAGGACAGGGGACTTATCGCTTCTACAATGAGCAGTTCTTC
few,TRBJ1-4,-,TRBV3-1,CASSLSRANEKLFF,TGTGCCAGCAGCCTCAGCCGGGCTAATGAAAAACTGTTTTTT
-,TRBJ1-1,-,TRBV10-3,CAISDVGTNTEAFF,TGTGCCATCAGTGATGTAGGAACGAACACTGAAGCTTTCTTT
few,TRBJ2-5,-,TRBV29-1,CSVVGFDVETQYF,TGCAGCGTTGTCGGTTTCGACGTAGAGACCCAGTACTTC
-,TRBJ2-7,-,TRBV4-1,CASSQEGGPSYNEQYF,TGCGCCAGCAGCCAAGAAGGGGGGCCCAGCTACAATGAGCAGTACTTC
-,TRBJ2-3,TRBD2,TRBV2,CASSEQGTRADTQYF,TGTGCCAGCAGTGAACAGGGGACTAGGGCTGATACGCAGTATTTT
-,TRBJ2-3,-,TRBV10-3,CATGAKLTDTQYF,TGTGCCACGGGGGCTAAACTCACAGATACGCAGTATTTT
many,TRBJ1-6,TRBD1,TRBV27,CASSPWDSYNSPLHF,TGTGCCAGCAGTCCATGGGACAGCTATAATTCACCCCTCCACTTT
-,TRBJ2-3,TRBD2,TRBV3-1,CASSQEAGGRTDTQSF,TGTGCCAGCAGCCAAGAAGCGGGGGGGCGGACAGATACGCAGTCTTTT
once,TRBJ1-3,-,TRBV19,CASIRDSGNTIYF,TGTGCCAGTATCCGAGACTCTGGAAACACCATATATTTT
-,TRBJ2-3,-,TRBV3-1,CANSQLRESDTQYF,TGTGCCAACAGCCAATTGAGGGAATCAGATACGCAGTATTTT
-,TRBJ1-2,TRBD1,TRBV19,CASSSLDRGRLGYTF,TGTGCCAGTAGCTCCCTGGACAGGGGCCGTCTAGGCTACACCTTC
-,TRBJ2-3,TRBD2,TRBV3-1,CASSQNLSPRRPSGGSVRTQYF,TGTGCCAGCAGCCAAAATCTGTCCCCTAGACGGCCTAGCGGGGGGTCCGTACGCACGCAGTATTTT
few,TRBJ1-4,-,TRBV12-3/TRBV12-4,CASSLVGRGFEKLFF,TGTGCCAGCAGTTTAGTGGGCAGGGGATTTGAAAAACTGTTTTTT
-,TRBJ2-3,TRBD2,TRBV12-3/TRBV12-4,CASSLGFSGRTGTQYF,TGTGCCAGCAGTTTAGGGTTTAGCGGGAGGACAGGTACGCAGTATTTT
-,TRBJ2-3,TRBD2,TRBV6-5,CASRTLAGAIPDTQYF,TGTGCCAGCAGAACTCTAGCGGGAGCGATCCCAGATACGCAGTATTTT
few,TRBJ2-3,TRBD2,TRBV10-3,CAIKAQRGFTDTQYF,TGTGCCATCAAAGCCCAGCGGGGTTTCACAGATACGCAGTATTTT
-,TRBJ2-1,TRBD1,TRBV28,CASSSPGTGDYNEQFF,TGTGCCAGCAGCTCCCCCGGGACAGGGGATTACAATGAGCAGTTCTTC
-,TRBJ1-1,-,TRBV28,CASIPTSGGAFF,TGTGCCAGCATTCCAACATCGGGTGGGGCTTTCTTT
-,TRBJ1-6,-,TRBV27,CASSLSVALGQTKGSPLHF,TGTGCCAGCAGTTTATCCGTCGCCCTTGGACAGACTAAAGGTTCACCCCTCCACTTT
many,TRBJ2-7,-,TRBV12-3/TRBV12-4,CASSLDGLGYEQYF,TGTGCCAGCAGCCTAGACGGGTTGGGATACGAGCAGTACTTC
-,TRBJ1-3,TRBD1,TRBV6-1,CASSGGGWGNTIYF,TGTGCCAGCAGTGGAGGGGGCTGGGGAAACACCATATATTTT
-,TRBJ2-3,TRBD2,TRBV4-1,CASSQDIPKRGGRLDTQYF,TGCGCCAGCAGCCAAGATATCCCAAAGCGGGGGGGCCGACTAGATACGCAGTATTTT
-,TRBJ2-2,-,TRBV9,CASSVAGVTGELFF,TGTGCCAGCAGCGTGGCCGGGGTCACCGGGGAGCTGTTTTTT
few,TRBJ2-1,TRBD2,TRBV20-1,CSATGTSVRSYNEQFF,TGCAGTGCTACCGGGACTAGCGTCCGCTCCTACAATGAGCAGTTCTTC
-,TRBJ2-7,-,TRBV3-1,CASSHPTGSYNEQYF,TGTGCCAGCAGCCACCCGACCGGGAGCTACAATGAGCAGTACTTC
-,TRBJ2-3,-,TRBV5-1,CASSLGTPSTDTRYF,TGCGCCAGCAGCTTGGGGACTCCTAGCACAGATACGCGGTATTTT
once,TRBJ1-3,-,TRBV7-2,CASSFSGAAGNTIYF,TGTGCCAGCAGCTTCTCAGGTGCCGCCGGGAACACCATATATTTT
many,TRBJ1-2,-,TRBV5-1,CASSAGQSENYGYTF,TGCGCCAGCAGCGCGGGACAATCTGAGAACTATGGCTACACCTTC
few,TRBJ1-2,-,TRBV24-1,CATGDLWGNGYTF,TGTGCCACCGGTGATTTGTGGGGGAATGGCTACACCTTC
-,TRBJ2-3,-,TRBV19,CASSILGRSSTDTQYF,TGTGCCAGTAGTATACTGGGCCGCTCTAGCACAGATACGCAGTATTTT
-,TRBJ1-5,TRBD1,TRBV3-1,CASSQAPQRTGTVRNQPQHF,TGTGCCAGCAGCCAAGCTCCCCAACGAACCGGGACAGTGCGCAATCAGCCCCAGCATTTT
-,TRBJ1-1,-,TRBV5-1,CASSREGVDTEAFF,TGCGCCAGCAGCCGAGAGGGGGTGGACACTGAAGCTTTCTTT
few,TRBJ2-7,-,TRBV10-3,CAISFNRVSEQYF,TGTGCCATCAGTTTTAACAGGGTCTCCGAGCAGTACTTC
few,TRBJ2-4,-,TRBV4-2,CASSQDSAGYGKNIQYF,TGTGCCAGCAGCCAAGACTCGGCGGGATATGGCAAAAACATTCAGTACTTC
-,TRBJ1-1,-,TRBV7-8,CASSMRAEAFF,TGTGCCAGCAGCATGAGGGCTGAAGCTTTCTTT
many,TRBJ2-7,-,TRBV7-2,CASSLAEGYEQYF,TGTGCCAGCAGCTTAGCGGAGGGTTACGAGCAGTACTTC
-,TRBJ1-1,TRBD1,TRBV29-1,CSAPRGDRVTEAFF,TGCAGCGCTCCAAGGGGGGACAGGGTGACTGAAGCTTTCTTT
-,TRBJ2-7,TRBD2,TRBV7-8,CASSLGWGTSGVRASYEQYF,TGTGCCAGCAGCTTAGGGTGGGGGACTAGCGGAGTAAGGGCTTCCTACGAGCAGTACTTC
many,TRBJ2-5,TRBD2,TRBV27,CASSLAGVLGETQYF,TGTGCCAGCAGTTTAGCGGGAGTTCTGGGAGAGACCCAGTACTTC
-,TRBJ2-7,TRBD2,TRBV7-2,CASSLTPAGNSYEQYF,TGTGCCAGCAGCTTAACCCCAGCGGGGAATTCCTACGAGCAGTACTTC
-,TRBJ1-5,-,TRBV6-6,CASRGGQYSNQPQHF,TGTGCCAGCAGAGGAGGACAATATAGCAATCAGCCCCAGCATTTT
-,TRBJ2-1,-,TRBV10-3,CAISDKGPETQFF,TGTGCCATCAGTGATAAGGGGCCGGAGACCCAGTTCTTC
-,TRBJ2-5,-,TRBV27,CASSYQRGGETQYF,TGTGCCAGCAGTTATCAGCGAGGAGGGGAGACCCAGTACTTC